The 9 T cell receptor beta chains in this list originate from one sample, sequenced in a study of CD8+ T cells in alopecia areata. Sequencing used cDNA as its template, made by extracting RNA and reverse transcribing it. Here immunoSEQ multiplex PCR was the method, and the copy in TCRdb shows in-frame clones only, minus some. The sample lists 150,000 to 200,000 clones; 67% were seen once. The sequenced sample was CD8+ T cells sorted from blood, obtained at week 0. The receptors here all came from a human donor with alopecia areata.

The CDR3: CASSFFGTGYEQYF. CDR3 DNA: TGTGCCAGCAGTTTCTTTGGGACAGGGTACGAGCAGTACTTC. The rearrangement links TRBV27 to TRBJ2-7; 9 bases line up with TRBD1. The CDR3 totals 14 residues. With V trimmed by 3 bases and J by 4 bases, 4 bases remained unmatched. Germline-derived CDR1 and CDR2 are MNHEY and SMNVEV (reference sequence).

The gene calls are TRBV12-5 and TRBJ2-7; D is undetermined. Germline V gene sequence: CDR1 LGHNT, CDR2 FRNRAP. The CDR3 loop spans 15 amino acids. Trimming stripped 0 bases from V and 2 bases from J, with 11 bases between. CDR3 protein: CASGLVRFGTYEQYF. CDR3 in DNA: TGTGCTAGTGGTTTGGTACGGTTCGGAACCTACGAGCAGTACTTC.

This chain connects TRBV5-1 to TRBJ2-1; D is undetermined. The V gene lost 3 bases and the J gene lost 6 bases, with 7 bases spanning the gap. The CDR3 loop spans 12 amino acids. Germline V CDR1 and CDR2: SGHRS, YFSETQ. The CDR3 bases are TGCGCCAGCAGCTGGACCGGCAATGAGCAGTTCTTC. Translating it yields CASSWTGNEQFF. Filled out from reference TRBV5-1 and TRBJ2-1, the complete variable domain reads KAGVTQTPRYLIKTRGQQVTLSCSPISGHRSVSWYQQTPGQGLQFLFEYFSETQRNKGNFPGRFSGRQFSNSRSEMNVSTLELGDSALYLCASSWTGNEQFFGPGTRLTVL.

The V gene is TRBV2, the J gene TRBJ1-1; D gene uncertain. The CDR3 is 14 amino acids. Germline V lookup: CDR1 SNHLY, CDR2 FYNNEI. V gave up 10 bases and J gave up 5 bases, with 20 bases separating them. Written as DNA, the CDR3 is TGTGCCATAACCCACCGACGGTGGGAAACTGAAGCTTTCTTT. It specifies CAITHRRWETEAFF.

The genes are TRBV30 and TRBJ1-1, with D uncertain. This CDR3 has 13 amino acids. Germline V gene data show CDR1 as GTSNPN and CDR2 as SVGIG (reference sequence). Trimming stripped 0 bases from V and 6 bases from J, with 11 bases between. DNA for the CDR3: TGTGCCTGGAGTGTAACGAGCCGGTCTGAAGCTTTCTTT. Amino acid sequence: CAWSVTSRSEAFF.

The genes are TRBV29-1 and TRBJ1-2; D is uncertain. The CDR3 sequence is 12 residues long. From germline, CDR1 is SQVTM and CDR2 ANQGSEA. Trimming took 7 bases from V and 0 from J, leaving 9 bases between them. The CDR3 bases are TGCAGCGCTGAGTCCGCTAACTATGGCTACACCTTC. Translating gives CSAESANYGYTF.

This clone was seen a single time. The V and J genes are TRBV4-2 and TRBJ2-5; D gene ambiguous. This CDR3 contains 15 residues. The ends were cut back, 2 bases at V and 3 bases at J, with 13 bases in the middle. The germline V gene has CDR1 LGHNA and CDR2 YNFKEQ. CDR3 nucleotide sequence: TGTGCCAGCAGCCAACTTAACATGGGGAAAGAGACCCAGTACTTC. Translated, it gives CASSQLNMGKETQYF.

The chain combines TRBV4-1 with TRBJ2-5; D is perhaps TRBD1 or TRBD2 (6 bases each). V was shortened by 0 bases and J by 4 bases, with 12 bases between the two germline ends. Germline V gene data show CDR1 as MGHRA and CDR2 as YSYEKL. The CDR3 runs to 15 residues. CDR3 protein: CASSQDRGRGETQYF. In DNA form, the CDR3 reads TGCGCCAGCAGCCAAGATCGGGGGCGAGGAGAGACCCAGTACTTC.

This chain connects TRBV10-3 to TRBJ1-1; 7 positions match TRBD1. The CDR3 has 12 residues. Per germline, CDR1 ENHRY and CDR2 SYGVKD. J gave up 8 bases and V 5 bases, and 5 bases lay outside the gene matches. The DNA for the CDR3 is TGTGCCATCAGTAAAAGACAGGGAGAAGCTTTCTTT. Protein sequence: CAISKRQGEAFF.